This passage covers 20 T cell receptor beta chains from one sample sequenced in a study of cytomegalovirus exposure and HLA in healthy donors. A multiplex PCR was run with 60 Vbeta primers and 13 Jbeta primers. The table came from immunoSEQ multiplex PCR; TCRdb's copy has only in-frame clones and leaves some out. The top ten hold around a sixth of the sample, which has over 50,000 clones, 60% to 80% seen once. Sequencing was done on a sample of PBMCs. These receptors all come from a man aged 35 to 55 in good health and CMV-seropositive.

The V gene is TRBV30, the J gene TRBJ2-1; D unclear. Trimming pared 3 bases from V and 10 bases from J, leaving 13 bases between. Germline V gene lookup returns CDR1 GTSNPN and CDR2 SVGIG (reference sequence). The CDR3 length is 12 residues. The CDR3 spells CAWRSIPHEQFF. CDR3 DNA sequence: TGTGCCTGGAGGAGTATACCGCACGAGCAGTTCTTC.

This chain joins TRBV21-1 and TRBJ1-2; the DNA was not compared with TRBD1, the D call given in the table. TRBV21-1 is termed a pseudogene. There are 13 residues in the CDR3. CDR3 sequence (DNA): TGTGCCAGCAGCACACGGGGACAGGATCATACCACCTTC. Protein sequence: CASSTRGQDHTTF.

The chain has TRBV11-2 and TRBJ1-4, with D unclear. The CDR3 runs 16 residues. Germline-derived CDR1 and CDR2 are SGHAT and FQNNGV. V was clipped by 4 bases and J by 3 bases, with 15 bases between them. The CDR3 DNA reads TGTGCCAGCAGCTCTGAGGCGCGATTTTCTAATGAAAAACTGTTTTTT. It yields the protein CASSSEARFSNEKLFF.

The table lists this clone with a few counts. The CDR3 bases are TGTGCCAGCACAGTTTACCGCGGGAGTTTAAATGAGCAGTTCTTC. Translating it yields CASTVYRGSLNEQFF. The chain joins TRBV28 to TRBJ2-1; 7 bases are a match to TRBD2. From germline, CDR1 is MDHEN and CDR2 SYDVKM. The junction had 13 bases not matched to a gene; V was cut back by 7 bases and J by 7 bases. This CDR3 contains 15 residues.

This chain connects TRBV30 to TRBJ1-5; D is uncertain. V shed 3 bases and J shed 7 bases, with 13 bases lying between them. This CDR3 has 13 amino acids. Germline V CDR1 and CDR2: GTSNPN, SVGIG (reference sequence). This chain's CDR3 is CAWRVSPGQPQHF. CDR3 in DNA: TGTGCCTGGAGAGTGAGCCCGGGGCAGCCCCAGCATTTT.

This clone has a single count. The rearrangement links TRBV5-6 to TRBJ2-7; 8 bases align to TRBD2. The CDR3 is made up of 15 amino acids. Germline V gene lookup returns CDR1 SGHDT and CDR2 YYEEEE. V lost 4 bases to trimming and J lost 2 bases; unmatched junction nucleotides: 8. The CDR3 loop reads CASSPGGGGPYEQYF. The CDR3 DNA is TGTGCCAGCAGCCCGGGGGGCGGGGGGCCCTACGAGCAGTACTTC.

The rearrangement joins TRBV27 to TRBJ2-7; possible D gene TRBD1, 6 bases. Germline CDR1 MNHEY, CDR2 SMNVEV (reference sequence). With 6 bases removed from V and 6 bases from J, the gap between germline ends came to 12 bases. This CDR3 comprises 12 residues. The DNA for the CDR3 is TGTGCCAGCAGCACCAGGGGCTTCGAGCAGTACTTC. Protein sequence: CASSTRGFEQYF.

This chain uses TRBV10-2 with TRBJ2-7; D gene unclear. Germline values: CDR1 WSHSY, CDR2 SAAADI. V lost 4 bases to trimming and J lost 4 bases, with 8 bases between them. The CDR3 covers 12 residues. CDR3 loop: CASSVSQYEQYF. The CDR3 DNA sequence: TGCGCCAGCAGTGTTAGCCAATACGAGCAGTACTTC.

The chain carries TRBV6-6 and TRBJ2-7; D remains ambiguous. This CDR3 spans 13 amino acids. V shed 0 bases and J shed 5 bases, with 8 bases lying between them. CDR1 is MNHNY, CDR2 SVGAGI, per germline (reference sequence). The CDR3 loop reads CASSYSAAHEQYF. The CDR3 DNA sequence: TGTGCCAGCAGTTACTCGGCCGCCCACGAGCAGTACTTC.

The CDR3 here is CASSLESSGRANEQYF. The CDR3 region has the DNA TGCGCCAGCAGCTTGGAGTCTAGCGGGAGGGCCAACGAGCAGTACTTC. The chain has TRBV5-1 and TRBJ2-7, with 12 nucleotides matching TRBD2. V was pared by 0 bases and J by 5 bases, with 6 bases of the junction left unmatched. The germline gives CDR1 SGHRS, CDR2 YFSETQ. CDR3 length: 16 residues. Looking up the rest from reference TRBV5-1 and TRBJ2-7 gives the full variable domain: KAGVTQTPRYLIKTRGQQVTLSCSPISGHRSVSWYQQTPGQGLQFLFEYFSETQRNKGNFPGRFSGRQFSNSRSEMNVSTLELGDSALYLCASSLESSGRANEQYFGPGTRLTVT.

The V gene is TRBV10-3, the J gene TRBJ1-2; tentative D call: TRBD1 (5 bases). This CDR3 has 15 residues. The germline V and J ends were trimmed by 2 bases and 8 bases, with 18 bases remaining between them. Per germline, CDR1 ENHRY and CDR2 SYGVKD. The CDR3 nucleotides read TGTGCCATCAGTGAGCCCCTAAGAGGCGGGGGAGGCTACACCTTC. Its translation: CAISEPLRGGGGYTF.

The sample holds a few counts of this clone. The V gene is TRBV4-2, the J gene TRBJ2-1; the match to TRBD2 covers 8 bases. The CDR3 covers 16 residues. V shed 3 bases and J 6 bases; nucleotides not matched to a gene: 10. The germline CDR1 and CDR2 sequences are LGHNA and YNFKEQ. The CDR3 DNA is TGTGCCAGCAGCCAGGACGGTAGCGGGGTAGTCAATGAGCAGTTCTTC. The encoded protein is CASSQDGSGVVNEQFF.

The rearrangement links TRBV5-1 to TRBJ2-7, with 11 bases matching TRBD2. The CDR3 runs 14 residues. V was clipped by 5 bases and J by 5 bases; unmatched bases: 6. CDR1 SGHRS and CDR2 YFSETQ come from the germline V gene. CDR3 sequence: CASRPGLAAHEQYF. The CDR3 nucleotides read TGCGCCAGCAGACCGGGACTAGCGGCCCACGAGCAGTACTTC.

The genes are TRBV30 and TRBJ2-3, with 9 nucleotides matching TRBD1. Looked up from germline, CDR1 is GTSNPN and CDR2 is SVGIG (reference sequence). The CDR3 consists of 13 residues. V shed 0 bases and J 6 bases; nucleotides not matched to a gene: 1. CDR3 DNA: TGTGCCTGGAGTGTAGGACAGGGGGATACGCAGTATTTT. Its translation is CAWSVGQGDTQYF.

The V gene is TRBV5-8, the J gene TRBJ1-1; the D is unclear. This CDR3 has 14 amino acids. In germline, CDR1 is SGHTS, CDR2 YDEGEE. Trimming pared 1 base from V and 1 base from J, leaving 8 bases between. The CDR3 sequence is CASSLQTGNTEAFF. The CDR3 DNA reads TGTGCCAGCAGCTTGCAGACGGGGAACACTGAAGCTTTCTTT.

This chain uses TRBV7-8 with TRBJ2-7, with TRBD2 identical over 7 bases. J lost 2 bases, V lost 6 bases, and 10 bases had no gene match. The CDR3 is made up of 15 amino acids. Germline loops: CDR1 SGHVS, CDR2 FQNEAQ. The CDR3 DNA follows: TGTGCCAGCAGTCCTACTAGCGTCCTCCCCTACGAGCAGTACTTC. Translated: CASSPTSVLPYEQYF.

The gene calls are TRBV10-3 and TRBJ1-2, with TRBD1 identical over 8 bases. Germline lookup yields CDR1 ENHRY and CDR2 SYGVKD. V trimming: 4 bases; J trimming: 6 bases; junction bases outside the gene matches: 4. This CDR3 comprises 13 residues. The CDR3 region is CAISGVTGDGYTF. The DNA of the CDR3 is TGTGCCATCAGTGGGGTGACAGGGGATGGCTACACCTTC.

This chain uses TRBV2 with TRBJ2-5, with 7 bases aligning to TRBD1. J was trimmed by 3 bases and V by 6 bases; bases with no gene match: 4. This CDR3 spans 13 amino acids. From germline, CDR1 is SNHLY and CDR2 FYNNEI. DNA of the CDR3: TGTGCCAGCAGCGTGGGACAGAAAGAGACCCAGTACTTC. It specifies CASSVGQKETQYF.

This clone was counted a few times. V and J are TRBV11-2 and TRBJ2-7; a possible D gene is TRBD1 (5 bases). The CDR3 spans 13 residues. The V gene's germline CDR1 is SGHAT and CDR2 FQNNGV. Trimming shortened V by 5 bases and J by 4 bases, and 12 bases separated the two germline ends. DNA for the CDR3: TGTGCCAGCAGCCTACAGACAGCTTACGAGCAGTACTTC. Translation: CASSLQTAYEQYF. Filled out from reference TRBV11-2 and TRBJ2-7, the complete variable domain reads EAGVAQSPRYKIIEKRQSVAFWCNPISGHATLYWYQQILGQGPKLLIQFQNNGVVDDSQLPKDRFSAERLKGVDSTLKIQPAKLEDSAVYLCASSLQTAYEQYFGPGTRLTVT.

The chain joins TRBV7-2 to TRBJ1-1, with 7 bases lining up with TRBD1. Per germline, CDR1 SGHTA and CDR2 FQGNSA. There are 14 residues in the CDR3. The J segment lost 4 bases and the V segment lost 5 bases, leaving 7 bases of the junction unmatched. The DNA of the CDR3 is TGTGCCAGCAGCCCCCGGCGACAGGGCACTGAAGCTTTCTTT. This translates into CASSPRRQGTEAFF.